This T cell receptor (beta chain) came from a study of T cell repertoires in cytomegalovirus infection. As for the study in general: Based on public TCR beta signatures, there were indications of CMV infection and of a matching HLA type.

This clonotype was seen more than once but under ten times. Its antigen remains unknown. Study conclusions and caveats: Dominant in the ex vivo response were TCR beta clonotypes restricted by HLA-C and specific for CMV. Of the TCR beta families, the public ones yielded a cumulative frequency that identified carriers of CMV plus the relevant HLA.

TCRdb recomputed calls from the reads with MiXCR, one row per CDR3 protein. The sample includes 7,500 to 9,000 distinct CDR3 sequences, less than 65% seen only once; the top ten take about 77%. The sample taken for sequencing was PBMCs, sequenced either directly or after in vitro stimulation (not recorded which). The source of this sequence is a human donor in good health (CMV status not recorded). Some clones in this sample may be carry-over from other donors' samples.

Written as DNA, the CDR3 is TGTGCCATTGGCGGGAGCTCCTACAATGAGCAGTTCTTC. Protein sequence: CAIGGSSYNEQFF. The chain recombines TRBV12-3 or TRBV12-4 with TRBJ2-1, with 7 nucleotides matching TRBD2. The trim removed 10 bases at V and 0 bases at J, leaving 3 bases unmatched. The length of the CDR3 is 13 residues.